The 3 T cell receptor beta chains below were found in one sample sequenced in a study of blood T cell repertoires in COVID-19. Method: immunoSEQ multiplex PCR; TCRdb's copy keeps in-frame clones and lacks some. The sample shows approximately 140,000 clones, about 90% of them seen only once. What was sequenced was peripheral blood. These receptors all stem from a woman aged 60 to 75 with active or convalescent COVID-19.

The rearrangement joins TRBV18 to TRBJ2-1; D is perhaps TRBD1 (6 bases). Germline-derived CDR1 and CDR2 are KGHSH and LQKENI. Trimming took off 2 bases at V and 5 bases at J, with 16 bases between the two ends. There are 16 residues in the CDR3. The CDR3 region has the DNA TGTGCCAGCTCACCAGCCCGACAACAGGGCAACAATGAGCAGTTCTTC. Protein product: CASSPARQQGNNEQFF.

The rearrangement joins TRBV7-6 to TRBJ2-1, with 8 bases lining up with TRBD2. CDR3 length: 17 residues. Unmatched junction bases numbered 6, after V lost 2 bases and J lost 0 bases. In germline, CDR1 is SGHVS, CDR2 FNYEAQ. The CDR3 sequence is CASSLQQRGSSYNEQFF. In DNA, the CDR3 is TGTGCCAGCAGCTTACAACAGCGGGGGTCCTCCTACAATGAGCAGTTCTTC.

The V and J genes are TRBV5-1 and TRBJ2-2, with D perhaps TRBD2 (5 bases). CDR1 is SGHRS and CDR2 is YFSETQ in the germline V gene. This CDR3 has 16 amino acids. The V end lost 2 bases, the J end lost 1 base, and 12 bases lay between the germline ends. The CDR3 loop is CASSLQLGENTGELFF. CDR3 sequence (DNA): TGCGCCAGCAGCTTACAGCTCGGGGAGAACACCGGGGAGCTGTTTTTT.